The 9 T cell receptor beta chains in this list originate from one sample, sequenced in a study of Ad26.COV2.S vaccination and SARS-CoV-2 variants. Specified treatment: some 19 received Ad26.COV2.S at low or high dose, single or two shots; several received placebo; per-sample allocation not given. Sampling took place 63 days after the first vaccine or placebo injection. Sequencing was performed with immunoSEQ multiplex PCR; in TCRdb, only in-frame clones are kept and a portion is missing. Among around 450,000 clones listed, 80% to 95% were seen once. The sample was peripheral blood, taken in a trial of Ad26.COV2.S vaccine versus placebo. The receptors were sampled from a person between 18 and 65 years old who received the Ad26.COV2.S COVID-19 vaccine or a placebo.

The genes are TRBV29-1 and TRBJ2-2; 12 nucleotides agree with TRBD2. The CDR3 spans 19 residues. Germline trimming cut 4 bases from V and 5 bases from J; bases unmatched to any gene: 17. CDR1 and CDR2 from the germline V gene are SQVTM and ANQGSEA. The chain's CDR3 is CSVGGTPGTSGHITGELFF. As DNA, the CDR3 is TGCAGCGTTGGGGGGACTCCCGGGACTAGCGGGCACATAACCGGGGAGCTGTTTTTT.

CDR3 sequence: CASSESGQQNTEAFF. The CDR3 DNA reads as TGCGCCAGCAGTGAATCCGGACAGCAGAACACTGAAGCTTTCTTT. This rearrangement joins TRBV10-1 to TRBJ1-1; tentative D call: TRBD1 (6 bases). Trimming took 3 bases from V and 1 from J, leaving 12 bases between them. CDR3 length: 15 amino acids. CDR1 is WNHNN, CDR2 SYGVQD, per germline (reference sequence).

The chain links TRBV9 to TRBJ2-7; 9 nucleotides agree with TRBD2. J gave up 0 bases and V 0 bases, and 4 bases lay outside the gene matches. From germline, CDR1 is SGDLS and CDR2 YYNGEE. The CDR3 is made up of 16 amino acids. The CDR3 protein is CASSVGWTSASYEQYF. The DNA for the CDR3 is TGTGCCAGCAGCGTAGGGTGGACTAGCGCCTCCTACGAGCAGTACTTC. The variable domain in full, with the rest retrieved from reference TRBV9 and TRBJ2-7, is DSGVTQTPKHLITATGQRVTLRCSPRSGDLSVYWYQQSLDQGLQFLIQYYNGEERAKGNILERFSAQQFPDLHSELNLSSLELGDSALYFCASSVGWTSASYEQYFGPGTRLTVT.

The chain links TRBV27 to TRBJ2-1, with TRBD2 matching 13 bases. CDR1 and CDR2 from the germline V gene are MNHEY and SMNVEV (reference sequence). Trimming cost V 7 bases and J 7 bases; bases outside gene matches: 7. The CDR3 loop spans 15 amino acids. The CDR3, as DNA: TGTGCCAGCACCCAAGCGACTAGCGGGAGGAATGAGCAGTTCTTC. Its protein is CASTQATSGRNEQFF.

The chain combines TRBV12-3 or TRBV12-4 with TRBJ1-2; the D is unclear. The length of the CDR3 is 13 residues. Trimming shortened V by 5 bases and J by 4 bases, and 11 bases separated the two germline ends. The CDR3 spells CASSPTPGYGYTF. CDR3 nucleotide sequence: TGTGCCAGCAGTCCGACGCCTGGCTATGGCTACACCTTC.

This rearrangement joins TRBV7-2 to TRBJ2-7; a possible D gene is TRBD1 (6 bases). CDR3 length: 13 residues. The V end lost 7 bases, the J end lost 3 bases, and 13 bases lay between the germline ends. Germline CDR1 SGHTA, CDR2 FQGNSA. In DNA, the CDR3 is TGTGCCAGCAAAGAGGGGGTGGACTACGAGCAGTACTTC. Translation: CASKEGVDYEQYF.

This chain joins TRBV5-5 and TRBJ1-1; a possible D gene is TRBD1 (5 bases). V lost 2 bases and J 4 bases, leaving 9 bases between the germline ends. CDR3 size: 13 residues. The germline CDR1 and CDR2 sequences are SGHKS and YYEKEE (reference sequence). The CDR3 bases are TGTGCCAGCAGCTTTCTGAGGGGCACTGAAGCTTTCTTT. This sequence encodes CASSFLRGTEAFF.

V is TRBV12-3 or TRBV12-4 and J is TRBJ2-4; D unclear. Trimming stripped 6 bases from V and 1 base from J, with 7 bases between. This CDR3 has 13 residues. The CDR3 protein is CASRLGAKNIQYF. For the CDR3, the DNA is TGTGCCAGCAGGCTAGGGGCCAAAAACATTCAGTACTTC.

The rearrangement uses TRBV5-1 and TRBJ1-6; tentatively, D is TRBD1 (6 bases). CDR3 length: 15 residues. Per germline, CDR1 SGHRS and CDR2 YFSETQ. V was pared by 4 bases and J by 9 bases, with 17 bases between. CDR3 coding DNA: TGCGCCAGCAGCGCCGGACAGTCCGTAGGTTCACCCCTCCACTTT. Translating it yields CASSAGQSVGSPLHF.